The text below deals with one T cell receptor beta chain. This specimen belongs to a study of blood T cell repertoires in COVID-19. Study at large: The United States, Italy and Spain were the sources of the acute and convalescent COVID-19 samples. The cDNA or gDNA used as material had been derived from T cells, B-cell-depleted T cells, or PBMCs.

This CDR3 has 17 residues. Per the germline V gene, CDR1 is SGHAT and CDR2 is FQNNGV. Trimming took off 5 bases at V and 3 bases at J, with 20 bases between the two ends. Original processing notes: Amplification with reference gene primers provided the estimates of nucleated cell counts. Libraries were prepared by immunoSEQ multiplex PCR; TCRdb keeps only in-frame clonotypes and omits some of them. V and J calls and clone size are as listed in that table; D and trimming were resolved from the DNA. The sample holds 200,000 to 250,000 clones, about 86% seen once. The gene calls are TRBV11-2 and TRBJ1-5, with D hard to call. Sequenced material: peripheral blood. The receptor was derived from a woman between 55 and 75 years old with acute or convalescent COVID-19. CDR3: CASSPGPLSPINQPQHF. The CDR3 DNA reads as TGTGCCAGCAGCCCAGGCCCGCTAAGCCCCATCAATCAGCCCCAGCATTTT. The whole variable domain, filled in from reference TRBV11-2 and TRBJ1-5, reads EAGVAQSPRYKIIEKRQSVAFWCNPISGHATLYWYQQILGQGPKLLIQFQNNGVVDDSQLPKDRFSAERLKGVDSTLKIQPAKLEDSAVYLCASSPGPLSPINQPQHFGDGTRLSIL.